These 18 T cell receptor beta chains were all obtained from the same sample, sequenced in a study of siplizumab effects on memory and regulatory T cells. Sequencing used immunoSEQ multiplex PCR; TCRdb keeps in-frame clones, though not all of them. Of some 87,000 clones in the sample, 85% to 90% are singletons; the top ten hold roughly 15%. Sequenced: CD4+ T cells sorted from blood. These receptors were collected from a human donor in good health.

The sample holds a few counts of this clone. The gene calls are TRBV6-1 and TRBJ1-1, with TRBD1 as a possible D gene (6 bases). V gave up 7 bases and J gave up 4 bases, with 16 bases separating them. This CDR3 is built from 14 residues. CDR1 and CDR2 (germline): MNHNS, SASEGT. CDR3 sequence reads: CASTIQGLGTEAFF. Here the CDR3 DNA reads TGTGCCAGCACCATACAGGGCTTGGGCACTGAAGCTTTCTTT.

The chain recombines TRBV19 with TRBJ2-5; possibly TRBD1 for D (6 bases). This CDR3 region has 15 residues. Germline V CDR1 and CDR2: LNHDA, SQIVND (reference sequence). The V end was cut by 4 bases, the J end by 1 base, with 13 bases between. The CDR3 here is CASSTRGGFQETQYF. The CDR3 nucleotides are TGTGCCAGTAGTACCCGAGGGGGTTTCCAAGAGACCCAGTACTTC.

The chain employs TRBV19 and TRBJ1-2; unclear D gene. Between the trimmed V and J ends, which lost 4 bases and 6 bases, there was a span of 18 bases. Germline lookup yields CDR1 LNHDA and CDR2 SQIVND (reference sequence). The CDR3 spans 15 residues. CDR3 in DNA: TGTGCCAGTAGTAAACAAGGGCGTCCTATCAATGGCTACACCTTC. Its protein is CASSKQGRPINGYTF.

The chain recombines TRBV28 with TRBJ2-5, with D tentatively TRBD2 (6 bases). The length of the CDR3 is 14 residues. In germline, CDR1 is MDHEN, CDR2 SYDVKM. The V end lost 4 bases, the J end lost 4 bases, and 13 bases lay between the germline ends. CDR3 loop: CASSSLGGPETQYF. For the CDR3, the DNA is TGTGCCAGCAGTTCCTTGGGGGGTCCAGAGACCCAGTACTTC.

This chain joins TRBV7-2 and TRBJ1-4; D call uncertain. The germline V gene encodes CDR1 SGHTA and CDR2 FQGNSA. V dropped 4 bases and J dropped 4 bases, with 10 bases sitting between them. The length of the CDR3 is 14 residues. This chain's CDR3 is CASSSAGRNEKLFF. CDR3 in DNA: TGTGCCAGCAGCTCGGCAGGACGTAATGAAAAACTGTTTTTT. The variable domain in full, with the rest retrieved from reference TRBV7-2 and TRBJ1-4, is GAGVSQSPSNKVTEKGKDVELRCDPISGHTALYWYRQSLGQGLEFLIYFQGNSAPDKSGLPSDRFSAERTGGSVSTLTIQRTQQEDSAVYLCASSSAGRNEKLFFGSGTQLSVL.

The rearrangement joins TRBV11-3 to TRBJ1-2; D not resolved. The ends were cut back, 4 bases at V and 0 bases at J, with 9 bases in the middle. The V gene's germline CDR1 is SGHNT and CDR2 YENEEA. The CDR3 is 14 residues long. In nucleotides, the CDR3 is TGTGCCAGCAGCTCCGCGGGAGCTAACTATGGCTACACCTTC. Protein: CASSSAGANYGYTF.

The genes are TRBV7-2 and TRBJ2-3; 8 nucleotides match TRBD1. This CDR3 has 15 residues. V lost 2 bases to trimming and J lost 0 bases; unmatched junction nucleotides: 1. Looked up from germline, CDR1 is SGHTA and CDR2 is FQGNSA. As DNA, the CDR3 is TGTGCCAGCAGCTTATACAGGGGGAGCACAGATACGCAGTATTTT. It is translated as CASSLYRGSTDTQYF.

This chain links TRBV6-5 with TRBJ1-1, with D possibly TRBD1 on 5 matching bases. Germline lookup yields CDR1 MNHEY and CDR2 SVGAGI. V shed 2 bases and J shed 6 bases, with 13 bases lying between them. CDR3 size: 14 residues. The CDR3 DNA reads TGTGCCAGCAGTTACCCGGATTTAGGGGCTGAAGCTTTCTTT. Translating it yields CASSYPDLGAEAFF.

This sequence joins TRBV7-2 and TRBJ2-7; 7 nucleotides line up with TRBD1. Germline CDR1 reads SGHTA; CDR2 reads FQGNSA. With V trimmed by 2 bases and J by 9 bases, 4 bases remained unmatched. CDR3 length: 12 residues. In DNA form, the CDR3 reads TGTGCCAGCAGCTTAACAGGGGCATGGCAGTACTTC. Encoded protein: CASSLTGAWQYF. Filled out from reference TRBV7-2 and TRBJ2-7, the complete variable domain reads GAGVSQSPSNKVTEKGKDVELRCDPISGHTALYWYRQSLGQGLEFLIYFQGNSAPDKSGLPSDRFSAERTGGSVSTLTIQRTQQEDSAVYLCASSLTGAWQYFGPGTRLTVT.

CDR3 protein: CASSIEENQPQHF. CDR3 bases: TGTGCCAGTAGTATCGAGGAGAATCAGCCCCAGCATTTT. The rearrangement joins TRBV19 to TRBJ1-5, with D unresolved. Germline V gene sequence: CDR1 LNHDA, CDR2 SQIVND (reference sequence). Trimming removed 3 bases from V and 4 bases from J, with 7 bases in between. This CDR3 comprises 13 residues.

The V gene is TRBV9, the J gene TRBJ2-1, with 9 bases lining up with TRBD2. The V gene end was trimmed by 0 bases and the J gene end by 1 base; junction bases not matched to a gene: 5. The CDR3 sequence is 17 residues long. Germline loops: CDR1 SGDLS, CDR2 YYNGEE. The CDR3 reads CASSVGPLAGSYNEQFF. CDR3 nucleotides: TGTGCCAGCAGCGTAGGGCCTCTAGCGGGGTCCTACAATGAGCAGTTCTTC.

The chain combines TRBV11-3 with TRBJ2-1; D not certain. Germline V gene data show CDR1 as SGHNT and CDR2 as YENEEA. V was shortened by 4 bases and J by 7 bases, with 8 bases between the two germline ends. CDR3 length: 12 amino acids. The CDR3 protein is CASSYKLNEQFF. Written as DNA, the CDR3 is TGTGCCAGCAGCTATAAGCTGAATGAGCAGTTCTTC.

The chain carries TRBV5-1 and TRBJ2-7, with D perhaps assigned TRBD1 or TRBD2 (7 bases each). The CDR3 extends over 14 amino acids. Looked up from germline, CDR1 is SGHRS and CDR2 is YFSETQ. Trimming shortened V by 3 bases and J by 1 base, and 11 bases separated the two germline ends. CDR3 residues: CASSSQGGSYEQYF. The CDR3 nucleotides are TGCGCCAGCAGCTCTCAGGGGGGGTCCTACGAGCAGTACTTC.

This chain joins TRBV10-3 and TRBJ2-2; either TRBD1 or TRBD2 may supply D (6 bases each). The CDR3 is made up of 16 amino acids. Looked up from germline, CDR1 is ENHRY and CDR2 is SYGVKD. The V and J ends lost 2 bases and 0 bases respectively, with 10 bases between them. The CDR3 DNA reads TGTGCCATCAGTGAGCTCGGGGGCTCGAACACCGGGGAGCTGTTTTTT. Its translation is CAISELGGSNTGELFF.

The rearrangement uses TRBV6-1 and TRBJ1-6; D is uncertain. Per the germline V gene, CDR1 is MNHNS and CDR2 is SASEGT. Trimming cost V 1 base and J 6 bases, with 7 bases left between them. This CDR3 spans 14 amino acids. This CDR3 is CASSEVGSNSPLHF. The CDR3 DNA sequence: TGTGCCAGCAGTGAAGTCGGCAGTAATTCACCCCTCCACTTT.

This clone was recorded only once. CDR3 DNA: TGTGCCAGCAGGAATACTGGGACCCAGTACTTC. Translated: CASRNTGTQYF. This chain joins TRBV28 and TRBJ2-5; D remains unclear. V was cut by 6 bases and J by 7 bases, with 9 bases left in between. CDR1 MDHEN and CDR2 SYDVKM come from the germline V gene. The CDR3 is 11 residues long.

The rearrangement links TRBV6-1 to TRBJ2-7, with D possibly TRBD2 on 6 matching bases. The germline CDR1 and CDR2 sequences are MNHNS and SASEGT. CDR3 size: 12 residues. Trimming removed 4 bases at V and 4 bases at J, with 8 bases between. The CDR3 spells CASSGREYEQYF. In nucleotides, the CDR3 is TGTGCCAGCAGTGGCCGGGAGTACGAGCAGTACTTC.

This clone was counted a single time. V and J are TRBV6-4 and TRBJ2-1, with a possible D match to TRBD2 (5 bases). The CDR3 extends over 15 amino acids. Germline V gene sequence: CDR1 MRHNA, CDR2 SNTAGT. V was clipped by 6 bases and J by 0 bases, with 12 bases between them. In nucleotides, the CDR3 is TGTGCCAGCAGGCCCGCGGGCAGCTCCTACAATGAGCAGTTCTTC. Its protein product is CASRPAGSSYNEQFF.